One and the same sample provided the 5 T cell receptor beta chains below, sequenced in a study of radiation and T cells in renal cell carcinoma. The treatment was: 15 Gy SBRT to primary tumor, nephrectomy 4 weeks later. TCRdb's table, derived via immunoSEQ multiplex PCR, lists solely in-frame clones and lacks some. The sample lists some 15,000 clones, roughly 50% occurring once. Sequenced material: tumor tissue, taken from a patient whose treatment included radiotherapy and nephrectomy. Receptor source: a woman aged 60 to 75 with renal cell carcinoma.

This clone has more than one count but fewer than ten. The chain carries TRBV6-5 and TRBJ1-1; possible D gene TRBD1, 6 bases. The CDR3 is made up of 15 amino acids. V was pared by 8 bases and J by 1 base, with 17 bases between. Per germline, CDR1 MNHEY and CDR2 SVGAGI. CDR3 DNA: TGTGCCAGCCATAAAGTGGGGGGCTGGAACACTGAAGCTTTCTTT. Protein sequence: CASHKVGGWNTEAFF.

This chain connects TRBV9 to TRBJ1-2; 9 positions match TRBD1. CDR3 length: 14 residues. CDR1 is SGDLS, CDR2 YYNGEE, per germline. Germline trimming cut 0 bases from V and 4 bases from J; bases unmatched to any gene: 1. The CDR3 loop is CASSVGQGVYGYTF. DNA for the CDR3: TGTGCCAGCAGCGTAGGACAGGGGGTCTATGGCTACACCTTC. The complete variable domain, with remaining parts taken from reference TRBV9 and TRBJ1-2, reads DSGVTQTPKHLITATGQRVTLRCSPRSGDLSVYWYQQSLDQGLQFLIQYYNGEERAKGNILERFSAQQFPDLHSELNLSSLELGDSALYFCASSVGQGVYGYTFGSGTRLTVV.

The J gene is TRBJ1-5, the V gene TRBV27, with a weak D call TRBD1 (5 bases). From germline, CDR1 is MNHEY and CDR2 SMNVEV (reference sequence). The CDR3 has 15 residues. The germline V and J ends were trimmed by 6 bases and 1 base, with 13 bases remaining between them. The chain's CDR3 is CASRGPGRSNQPQHF. DNA of the CDR3: TGTGCCAGCAGGGGCCCGGGACGGAGCAATCAGCCCCAGCATTTT.

This chain joins TRBV4-1 and TRBJ1-2; a weak D match, TRBD1 (6 bases). CDR1 and CDR2 from the germline V gene are MGHRA and YSYEKL. The CDR3 is 13 residues long. The V and J ends lost 6 bases and 4 bases respectively, with 12 bases between them. The CDR3 protein is CASRGGFGYGYTF. CDR3 sequence (DNA): TGCGCCAGCAGAGGGGGTTTTGGCTATGGCTACACCTTC.

V is TRBV2 and J is TRBJ1-4; D is uncertain. CDR3 length equals 15 residues. The ends were cut back, 3 bases at V and 0 bases at J, with 8 bases in the middle. CDR1 is SNHLY, CDR2 FYNNEI, per germline. In nucleotides, the CDR3 is TGTGCCAGCAGTGACGGGCGGACAACTAATGAAAAACTGTTTTTT. Amino acid sequence: CASSDGRTTNEKLFF.